The source of this TCR beta chain is a study of post-analysis software for immune sequencing data. General study points: TRBV5-6, TRBV5-1 and TRBV20-1 belonged to a set of a few TRBV segments that were more frequent in patients than controls.

In regard to this clonotype: Its antigen remains unknown.

Every TCR beta cDNA library bore unique molecular identifiers. TCRdb independently ran MiXCR on the PCR reads; one entry per CDR3 protein. The table includes under 650,000 distinct CDR3 sequences, around 47% detected once. The CDR3 contains 14 residues. Trimming took off 3 bases at V and 6 bases at J, with 15 bases between the two ends. From germline, CDR1 is SGHRS and CDR2 YFSETQ. Specimen: blood. This TCR was recovered from a girl aged 10 to 17 with multiple sclerosis. V usage is TRBV5-1 and J usage is TRBJ1-1; tentatively, D is TRBD1 (5 bases). CDR3 loop: CASSSLRGYAEAFF. CDR3 DNA sequence: TGCGCCAGCAGCTCTTTAAGGGGATATGCTGAAGCTTTCTTT.